These 5 T cell receptor beta chains were all obtained from the same sample, sequenced in a study of beta chain features in type 1 diabetes. General study points: All four CD4+ subsets of Type 1 diabetes patients contained TCRB CDR3s that were moderately but significantly shorter.

Every bit of the isolated RNA underwent reverse transcription, so sequencing read expressed TCRB transcripts. Data came from immunoSEQ multiplex PCR; TCRdb stores just in-frame clones and leaves some out. The repertoire holds about 640,000 clones, with 9.5% to 15% as singletons. Their antigens remain unidentified. Sample: naive CD4+ T cells from blood. The receptors here all came from a man aged 30 to 39 with type 1 diabetes.

This clone was seen only a few times. The chain carries TRBV7-9 and TRBJ1-2; D unresolved. This CDR3 is 13 amino acids long. Germline lookup yields CDR1 SEHNR and CDR2 FQNEAQ (reference sequence). Trimming took off 2 bases at V and 3 bases at J, with 7 bases between the two ends. In DNA form, the CDR3 reads TGTGCCAGCAGCTTAACGGTTGACTATGGCTACACCTTC. Its protein product is CASSLTVDYGYTF.

The chain recombines TRBV27 with TRBJ2-3; D gene ambiguous. This CDR3 region has 15 residues. In germline, CDR1 is MNHEY, CDR2 SMNVEV (reference sequence). Trimming pared 4 bases from V and 6 bases from J, leaving 17 bases between. CDR3 residues: CASSYGNLRTDTQYF. Here the CDR3 DNA reads TGTGCCAGCAGTTATGGGAACCTACGAACGGATACGCAGTATTTT.

This clone appeared a few times. V is TRBV30 and J is TRBJ2-2; 9 bases align to TRBD2. Trimming cost V 0 bases and J 4 bases; bases outside gene matches: 9. Germline values: CDR1 GTSNPN, CDR2 SVGIG (reference sequence). The CDR3 runs 17 residues. The CDR3 nucleotides are TGTGCCTGGAGTGTACGTCGGCTAGCGGGGTCCACCGGGGAGCTGTTTTTT. Its translation: CAWSVRRLAGSTGELFF.

The rearrangement links TRBV7-3 to TRBJ2-7, with D unclear. V lost 0 bases, J lost 3 bases, and 6 bases lay in between. The CDR3 has 13 amino acids. The germline V gene has CDR1 SGHTA and CDR2 FQGTGA. The CDR3 protein is CASSLTPVYEQYF. Written as DNA, the CDR3 is TGTGCCAGCAGCTTAACGCCCGTCTACGAGCAGTACTTC. Full variable domain (outside the CDR3, taken from reference TRBV7-3 and TRBJ2-7): GAGVSQTPSNKVTEKGKYVELRCDPISGHTALYWYRQSLGQGPEFLIYFQGTGAADDSGLPNDRFFAVRPEGSVSTLKIQRTERGDSAVYLCASSLTPVYEQYFGPGTRLTVT.

This clone came up a few times. The V call is TRBV4-3, the J call TRBJ1-6; D is unclear. This CDR3 contains 15 residues. V was shortened by 0 bases and J by 0 bases, with 3 bases between the two germline ends. Germline V gene lookup returns CDR1 LGHNA and CDR2 YSLEER. Here the CDR3 DNA reads TGCGCCAGCAGCCAAGACAACTCCTATAATTCACCCCTCCACTTT. It encodes CASSQDNSYNSPLHF.